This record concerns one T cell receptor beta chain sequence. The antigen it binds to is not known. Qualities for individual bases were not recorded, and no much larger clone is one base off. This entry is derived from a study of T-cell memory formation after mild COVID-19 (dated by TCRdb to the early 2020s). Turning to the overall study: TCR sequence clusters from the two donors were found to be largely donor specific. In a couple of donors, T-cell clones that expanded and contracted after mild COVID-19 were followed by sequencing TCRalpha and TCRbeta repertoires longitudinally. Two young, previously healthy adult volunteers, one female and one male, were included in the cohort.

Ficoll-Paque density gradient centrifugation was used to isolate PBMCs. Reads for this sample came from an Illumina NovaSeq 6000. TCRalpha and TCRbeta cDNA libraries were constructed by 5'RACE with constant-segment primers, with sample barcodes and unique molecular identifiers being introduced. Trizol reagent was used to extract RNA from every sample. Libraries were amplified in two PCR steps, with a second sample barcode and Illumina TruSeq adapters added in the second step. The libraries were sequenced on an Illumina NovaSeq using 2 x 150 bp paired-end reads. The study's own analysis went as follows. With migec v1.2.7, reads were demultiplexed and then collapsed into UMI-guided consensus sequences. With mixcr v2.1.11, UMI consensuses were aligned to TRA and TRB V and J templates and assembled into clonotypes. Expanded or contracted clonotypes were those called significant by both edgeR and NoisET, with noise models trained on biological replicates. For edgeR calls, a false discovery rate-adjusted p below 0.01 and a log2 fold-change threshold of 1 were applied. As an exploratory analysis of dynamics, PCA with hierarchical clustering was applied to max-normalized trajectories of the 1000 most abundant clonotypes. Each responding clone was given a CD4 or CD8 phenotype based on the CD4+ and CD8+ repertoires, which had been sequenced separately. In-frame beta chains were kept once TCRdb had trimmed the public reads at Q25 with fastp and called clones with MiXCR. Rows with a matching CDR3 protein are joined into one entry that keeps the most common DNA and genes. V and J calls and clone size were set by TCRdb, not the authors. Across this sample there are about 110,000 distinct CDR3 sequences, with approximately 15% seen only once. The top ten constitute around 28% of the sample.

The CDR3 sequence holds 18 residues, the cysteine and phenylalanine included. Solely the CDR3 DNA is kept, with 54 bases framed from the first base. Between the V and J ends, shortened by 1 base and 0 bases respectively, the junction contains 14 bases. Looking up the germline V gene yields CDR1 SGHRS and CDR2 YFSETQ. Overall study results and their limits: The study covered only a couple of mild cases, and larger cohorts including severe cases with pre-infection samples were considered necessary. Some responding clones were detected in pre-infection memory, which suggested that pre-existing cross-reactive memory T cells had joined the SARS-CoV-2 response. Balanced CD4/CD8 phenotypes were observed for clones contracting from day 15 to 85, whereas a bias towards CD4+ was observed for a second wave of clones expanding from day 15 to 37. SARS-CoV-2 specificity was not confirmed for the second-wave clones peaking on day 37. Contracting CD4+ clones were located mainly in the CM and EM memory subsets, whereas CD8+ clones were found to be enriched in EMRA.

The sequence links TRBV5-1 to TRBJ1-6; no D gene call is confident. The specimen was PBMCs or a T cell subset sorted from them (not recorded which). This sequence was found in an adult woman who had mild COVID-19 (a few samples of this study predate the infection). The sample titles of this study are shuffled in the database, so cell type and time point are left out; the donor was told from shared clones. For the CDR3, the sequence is CASSLRYSSSSYNSPLHF. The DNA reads TGCGCCAGCAGCTTGAGATACTCATCGAGCTCCTATAATTCACCCCTCCACTTT.